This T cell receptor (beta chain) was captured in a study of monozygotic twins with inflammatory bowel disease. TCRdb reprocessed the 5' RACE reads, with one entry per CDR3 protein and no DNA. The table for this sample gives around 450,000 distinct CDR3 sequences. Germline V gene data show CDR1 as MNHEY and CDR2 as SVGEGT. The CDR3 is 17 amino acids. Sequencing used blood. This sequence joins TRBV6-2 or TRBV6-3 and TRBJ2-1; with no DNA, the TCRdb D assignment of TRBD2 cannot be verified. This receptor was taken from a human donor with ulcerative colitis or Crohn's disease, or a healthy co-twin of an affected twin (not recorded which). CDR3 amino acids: CASSTWNLAGGPREQFF.